These 14 T cell receptor beta chains originate from one sample sequenced in a study of blood T cell repertoires in COVID-19. TCRdb's table, derived via immunoSEQ multiplex PCR, lists solely in-frame clones and lacks some. Among approximately 190,000 clones listed, 83% were seen once. The source material was peripheral blood. These receptors were obtained from a woman between 40 and 50 years old with acute or convalescent COVID-19.

For the CDR3, the DNA is TGTGCCAGCAGTTTCGCGGGGGTAATTGGGGAGCAGTACTTC. It is translated as CASSFAGVIGEQYF. The chain employs TRBV27 and TRBJ2-7; 7 positions agree with TRBD2. Trimming cost V 3 bases and J 7 bases; bases outside gene matches: 9. CDR3 length: 14 residues. CDR1 MNHEY and CDR2 SMNVEV come from the germline V gene (reference sequence).

This chain uses TRBV28 with TRBJ2-7; TRBD1 agrees at 11 bases. Germline-derived CDR1 and CDR2 are MDHEN and SYDVKM. CDR3 size: 16 residues. After removal of 7 bases from V and 3 bases from J, the junction contained 11 bases not matched to a gene. DNA of the CDR3: TGTGCCAGCATCCCCCCGGGACAGGGGGATATCTACGAGCAGTACTTC. This sequence encodes CASIPPGQGDIYEQYF.

The chain carries TRBV5-1 and TRBJ2-3; D gene unclear. V lost 4 bases to trimming and J lost 4 bases, with 10 bases between them. In germline, CDR1 is SGHRS, CDR2 YFSETQ. The CDR3 is 13 amino acids. CDR3 DNA: TGCGCCAGCAGCGTGACATCCGCAGATACGCAGTATTTT. It translates to CASSVTSADTQYF. Using reference TRBV5-1 and TRBJ2-3 for the parts outside the CDR3, the full variable domain is KAGVTQTPRYLIKTRGQQVTLSCSPISGHRSVSWYQQTPGQGLQFLFEYFSETQRNKGNFPGRFSGRQFSNSRSEMNVSTLELGDSALYLCASSVTSADTQYFGPGTRLTVL.

V is TRBV7-2 and J is TRBJ2-7; 7 bases match TRBD2. Trimming cost V 5 bases and J 1 base; bases outside gene matches: 11. CDR3 length: 16 amino acids. Germline V gene lookup returns CDR1 SGHTA and CDR2 FQGNSA. The CDR3 DNA is TGTGCCAGCAGCCCTAAGGGCGGGAGTCGGTCCTACGAGCAGTACTTC. Its protein product is CASSPKGGSRSYEQYF.

This clone occurred once. The V call is TRBV7-6, the J call TRBJ2-3; 10 bases are a match to TRBD2. The CDR3 is 15 residues long. Germline CDR1 reads SGHVS; CDR2 reads FNYEAQ. Trimming took 5 bases from V and 4 from J; bases not matched to a gene: 6. The chain's CDR3 is CASSRGTSAADTQYF. CDR3 DNA sequence: TGTGCCAGCAGCCGTGGGACTAGCGCCGCAGATACGCAGTATTTT.

The chain joins TRBV5-4 to TRBJ2-1; TRBD2 is a possible D gene (5 bases). The CDR3 loop spans 15 amino acids. The germline CDR1 and CDR2 sequences are SGHNT and YYREEE (reference sequence). V dropped 1 base and J dropped 4 bases, with 12 bases sitting between them. The CDR3 nucleotides are TGTGCCAGCAGCTTGCGTAGCGCTGAATACAATGAGCAGTTCTTC. Amino acids: CASSLRSAEYNEQFF.

The V call is TRBV6-5, the J call TRBJ1-2; weak D call: TRBD1 (5 bases). V was shortened by 7 bases and J by 7 bases, with 19 bases between the two germline ends. The CDR3 totals 14 residues. Germline values: CDR1 MNHEY, CDR2 SVGAGI. CDR3: CASTLTGGEGGYTF. DNA of the CDR3: TGTGCCAGCACTTTAACTGGAGGGGAGGGTGGCTACACCTTC.

The chain employs TRBV6-1 and TRBJ1-5; tentative D call: TRBD1 (6 bases). The CDR3 is 15 residues long. Germline-derived CDR1 and CDR2 are MNHNS and SASEGT. V lost 2 bases, J lost 7 bases, and 15 bases lay in between. CDR3 sequence (DNA): TGTGCCAGCAGTGAAATGGGGTTTGGGGGCCAGCCCCAGCATTTT. Protein: CASSEMGFGGQPQHF.

CDR3 in DNA: TGTGCCAGCAGCCCGACGGACAGGGTAAATCAGCCCCAGCATTTT. It specifies CASSPTDRVNQPQHF. The rearrangement uses TRBV9 and TRBJ1-5; 8 bases are a match to TRBD1. The CDR3 spans 15 residues. CDR1 and CDR2 from the germline V gene are SGDLS and YYNGEE. Trimming took 4 bases from V and 4 from J; bases not matched to a gene: 7.

V gene TRBV5-6 combines with J gene TRBJ1-3, with 7 bases fitting TRBD1. J gave up 8 bases and V 1 base, and 18 bases lay outside the gene matches. The CDR3 has 18 residues. CDR1 and CDR2 from the germline V gene are SGHDT and YYEEEE. Here the CDR3 reads CASSLNRNSRDSFYTIYF. The CDR3 DNA follows: TGTGCCAGCAGCTTGAACCGAAACAGCCGGGACAGTTTTTACACCATATATTTT.

The chain links TRBV11-2 to TRBJ2-3; 7 bases map to TRBD1. Germline V gene sequence: CDR1 SGHAT, CDR2 FQNNGV. The CDR3 totals 13 residues. The ends lost 5 bases at V and 1 base at J; junction bases unmatched: 0. CDR3 bases: TGTGCCAGCAGCAGGGGGCGCACAGATACGCAGTATTTT. Its translation is CASSRGRTDTQYF.

This clone was recorded only once. V gene TRBV2 combines with J gene TRBJ1-4, with 9 bases matching TRBD1. Trimming took 6 bases from V and 6 from J; bases not matched to a gene: 17. This CDR3 is 18 amino acids long. The germline CDR1 and CDR2 sequences are SNHLY and FYNNEI. The CDR3 spells CASSSPDRGRAWDEKLFF. The CDR3 DNA is TGTGCCAGCAGCTCCCCGGACAGGGGAAGGGCATGGGATGAAAAACTGTTTTTT.

V gene TRBV5-1 combines with J gene TRBJ2-3; tentative D call: TRBD2 (6 bases). The V end lost 4 bases, the J end lost 0 bases, and 15 bases lay between the germline ends. The CDR3 length is 16 residues. The germline V gene encodes CDR1 SGHRS and CDR2 YFSETQ. CDR3: CASSPQWRGSTDTQYF. The CDR3 coding sequence is TGCGCCAGCAGCCCTCAATGGCGGGGAAGCACAGATACGCAGTATTTT.

This chain uses TRBV28 with TRBJ2-1; 10 bases match TRBD2. The V gene's germline CDR1 is MDHEN and CDR2 SYDVKM. This CDR3 region has 15 residues. The junction had 6 bases not matched to a gene; V was cut back by 3 bases and J by 7 bases. This chain's CDR3 is CASSFIAGGRNEQFF. Written as DNA, the CDR3 is TGTGCCAGCAGTTTTATAGCGGGAGGCAGGAATGAGCAGTTCTTC.